These T cell receptor beta chains were read from a single sample in a study of blood T cell repertoires in COVID-19. Measured with immunoSEQ multiplex PCR; TCRdb has only the in-frame clones, and not every one. The sample shows 30,000 to 35,000 clones, roughly nine tenths of them seen only once. Material for sequencing was peripheral blood. The receptors originated from a human donor with active COVID-19. The donor label of this sample is uncertain. Each CDR3 is given with its conserved first and last residue. A D gene is named only where the DNA matches it firmly. The listing skips clone size in some rows; elsewhere it reads once, few, many or a size class.

cdr3_length,clone_size,d_call,j_call,v_call,cdr3_aa,cdr3_nt
15,.,.,TRBJ2-7,TRBV7-2,CASSLGGTPTYEQYF,TGTGCCAGCAGCCTAGGAGGGACACCAACCTACGAGCAGTACTTC
15,.,.,TRBJ2-2,TRBV5-5,CASSLGWRAAGELFF,TGTGCCAGCAGCTTGGGTTGGAGGGCCGCCGGGGAGCTGTTTTTT
16,.,TRBD2,TRBJ2-5,TRBV28,CASRGTSGRGQETQYF,TGTGCCAGCAGAGGCACCAGCGGGAGGGGGCAAGAGACCCAGTACTTC
16,.,TRBD2,TRBJ2-2,TRBV5-1,CASSRVASGSSGELFF,TGCGCCAGCAGCAGAGTGGCTAGCGGGAGCTCCGGGGAGCTGTTTTTT
17,.,TRBD2,TRBJ2-5,TRBV7-3,CASSRSEGEGGIETQYF,TGTGCCAGCAGCCGGAGTGAAGGCGAGGGAGGGATAGAGACCCAGTACTTC
14,.,TRBD2,TRBJ2-3,TRBV29-1,CSAGRGWPTDTQYF,TGCAGCGCGGGGCGGGGGTGGCCCACAGATACGCAGTATTTT
18,.,.,TRBJ2-5,TRBV30,CAWSPDGQALLLQETQYF,TGTGCCTGGAGCCCTGACGGACAAGCCTTACTCCTTCAAGAGACCCAGTACTTC
20,.,TRBD1,TRBJ2-6,TRBV28,CASSTSRWQGDVSGANVLTF,TGTGCCAGCAGCACATCCCGTTGGCAGGGGGATGTTTCTGGGGCCAACGTCCTGACTTTC
13,.,.,TRBJ2-7,TRBV27,CASSFGPIYEQYF,TGTGCCAGCAGTTTCGGTCCCATTTACGAGCAGTACTTC
15,.,TRBD2,TRBJ2-7,TRBV5-6,CASSQRLAGWKGQYF,TGTGCCAGCAGCCAACGACTAGCGGGGTGGAAGGGGCAGTACTTC
13,.,.,TRBJ1-1,TRBV7-8,CASSLARATEAFF,TGTGCCAGCAGCTTAGCGCGGGCCACTGAAGCTTTCTTT
12,.,.,TRBJ2-7,TRBV7-2,CASSAKWAEQYF,TGTGCCAGCAGCGCAAAATGGGCCGAGCAGTACTTC
17,.,.,TRBJ1-5,TRBV27,CASSLSPRQGDGQPQHF,TGTGCCAGCAGTTTATCACCGCGGCAGGGTGACGGTCAGCCCCAGCATTTT
15,.,.,TRBJ2-7,TRBV11-3,CASFRGTGFSYEQYF,TGTGCCAGCTTCAGGGGCACAGGGTTTTCCTACGAGCAGTACTTC
13,.,TRBD1,TRBJ2-1,TRBV10-3,CAISATGANEQFF,TGTGCCATCAGTGCGACAGGGGCCAATGAGCAGTTCTTC
17,.,.,TRBJ2-2,TRBV5-6,CASSAVGWTQNTGELFF,TGTGCCAGCAGCGCGGTAGGGTGGACACAGAACACCGGGGAGCTGTTTTTT
14,few,TRBD2,TRBJ2-3,TRBV27,CASSFREGADTQYF,TGTGCCAGCAGTTTTCGGGAGGGGGCAGATACGCAGTATTTT
20,.,TRBD1,TRBJ1-6,TRBV5-1,CASSLGLFSGQGSKNSPLHF,TGCGCCAGCAGCTTGGGATTATTCTCGGGACAGGGTAGTAAGAATTCACCCCTCCACTTT
18,.,TRBD1,TRBJ2-2,TRBV28,CASSQNRGPLANTGELFF,TGTGCCAGCAGCCAAAACAGGGGTCCGCTCGCGAACACCGGGGAGCTGTTTTTT
16,.,.,TRBJ2-5,TRBV7-6,CASSLGLGEGQETQYF,TGTGCCAGCAGCTTAGGGCTAGGCGAGGGCCAAGAGACCCAGTACTTC
16,once,TRBD2,TRBJ2-1,TRBV9,CASSPHGGLAGDEQFF,TGTGCCAGCAGCCCCCACGGGGGACTAGCGGGAGATGAGCAGTTCTTC
13,.,.,TRBJ1-1,TRBV12-3/TRBV12-4,CASSFTGSTEAFF,TGTGCCAGCAGTTTCACGGGAAGCACTGAAGCTTTCTTT
16,.,.,TRBJ2-7,TRBV28,CASSKPGTLYSYEQYF,TGTGCCAGCAGTAAACCCGGGACACTCTACTCCTACGAGCAGTACTTC
16,.,TRBD2,TRBJ2-7,TRBV27,CASSSNVFGLAYEQYF,TGTGCCAGCAGTTCGAATGTCTTCGGACTAGCCTACGAGCAGTACTTC
13,.,.,TRBJ1-2,TRBV19,CASSIDRTYGYTF,TGTGCCAGTAGTATTGACAGGACCTATGGCTACACCTTC
18,.,TRBD2,TRBJ2-7,TRBV10-3,CAISESTVPAGGPNEQYF,TGTGCCATCAGTGAGTCGACGGTTCCAGCGGGAGGGCCCAACGAGCAGTACTTC
14,.,TRBD2,TRBJ2-5,TRBV6-1,CASSEGAGLGTQYF,TGTGCCAGCAGTGAAGGAGCGGGATTGGGGACCCAGTACTTC
12,.,.,TRBJ1-1,TRBV3-1/TRBV3-2,CASSRGNTEAFF,TGTGCCAGCAGCCGAGGGAACACTGAAGCTTTCTTT
15,.,.,TRBJ2-1,TRBV5-5,CASSLGQVHHNEQFF,TGTGCCAGCAGCTTGGGACAGGTTCATCACAATGAGCAGTTCTTC
13,.,TRBD1,TRBJ1-5,TRBV12-3/TRBV12-4,CASSETGGQPQHF,TGTGCCAGCAGTGAGACAGGGGGTCAGCCCCAGCATTTT
14,.,TRBD1,TRBJ1-1,TRBV7-3,CASSTQGANTEAFF,TGTGCCAGCAGCACACAGGGGGCGAACACTGAAGCTTTCTTT
15,.,TRBD2,TRBJ2-1,TRBV7-6,CASSLSGTSENEQFF,TGTGCCAGCAGCTTGTCCGGGACTAGCGAGAATGAGCAGTTCTTC
18,.,.,TRBJ1-6,TRBV14,CASSQVGLPRDYNSPLHF,TGTGCCAGCAGCCAAGTTGGCCTACCGAGGGACTATAATTCACCCCTCCACTTT
11,.,.,TRBJ1-2,TRBV9,CASDGIYGYTF,TGTGCCAGCGACGGGATTTATGGCTACACCTTC
16,.,TRBD1,TRBJ2-1,TRBV5-6,CASSQETGSSYNEQFF,TGTGCCAGCAGCCAGGAGACAGGGAGCTCCTACAATGAGCAGTTCTTC
15,.,TRBD2,TRBJ2-1,TRBV20-1,CSASLVLAGDDEQFF,TGCAGTGCTAGTTTGGTGTTAGCGGGAGACGATGAGCAGTTCTTC
15,.,TRBD1,TRBJ1-1,TRBV6-5,CASSWDRAGETEAFF,TGTGCCAGCAGTTGGGACAGGGCAGGGGAAACTGAAGCTTTCTTT
17,.,TRBD1,TRBJ1-1,TRBV28,CASSFRRTGGLNTEAFF,TGTGCCAGCAGTTTCCGGAGGACAGGGGGTTTGAACACTGAAGCTTTCTTT
15,.,.,TRBJ2-1,TRBV19,CASSTRDLWGNEQFF,TGTGCCAGTAGTACCAGGGATCTTTGGGGCAATGAGCAGTTCTTC
14,.,TRBD1,TRBJ2-1,TRBV25-1,CASSGPGQGNEQFF,TGTGCCAGCAGTGGCCCGGGACAGGGGAATGAGCAGTTCTTC
14,.,.,TRBJ1-1,TRBV4-3,CASSQDSLNTEAFF,TGCGCCAGCAGCCAAGATTCATTGAACACTGAAGCTTTCTTT
15,.,.,TRBJ1-3,TRBV7-2,CASSLAGLRGNTIYF,TGTGCCAGCAGCTTGGCCGGGTTGAGAGGAAACACCATATATTTT